This TCR beta chain was captured in a study of spatial heterogeneity in lung cancer. Time point indicated: sample taken at primary tumor resection. The donors comprised approximately 72 untreated early-stage non-small cell lung cancer patients. This clonotype came up a few times. Its antigen is not identified. In the library, each TCR cDNA molecule bore its own unique molecular identifier. TCRdb itself ran the 5' RACE reads through MiXCR, one entry per CDR3 protein. The sample records more than 10,000 distinct CDR3 sequences, roughly 12% being singletons. The CDR3 runs 13 residues. CDR1 and CDR2 (germline): PRHDT, FYEKMQ (reference sequence). Trimming removed 8 bases from V and 1 base from J, with 11 bases in between. Findings and caveats of the study: Tumors with more nonsynonymous mutations had more expanded intratumoral alpha and beta TCRs. Regional and ubiquitous nonsynonymous mutations were tracked by counts of regional and ubiquitous expanded TCRs, respectively.

Sequencing was performed on lung tumor tissue, taken at surgery. The chain combines TRBV13 with TRBJ1-1; tentatively, D is TRBD1 (6 bases). The TCR comes from a female donor with early-stage non-small cell lung cancer. DNA for the CDR3: TGTGCCAGCCAAGGACAGACGAACACTGAAGCTTTCTTT. It translates to CASQGQTNTEAFF.